This TCR beta chain is from a study of T cell repertoires in cytomegalovirus infection. The V gene's germline CDR1 is MDHEN and CDR2 SYDVKM. The V segment lost 6 bases and the J segment 4 bases; nucleotides outside the gene matches: 4. This CDR3 region has 13 residues. A single record per CDR3 protein comes from TCRdb applying MiXCR to the reads. The sample includes about 100,000 distinct CDR3 sequences, 20% to 30% of them seen just once. The rearrangement links TRBV28 to TRBJ1-1; 8 bases match TRBD1. This receptor was taken from a human donor in good health (CMV status not recorded). Some clones in this sample may be carry-over from other donors' samples. Specimen: CD8+ T cells from PBMCs. The CDR3 nucleotides read TGTGCCAGCAGGTATGGACAGGGCACTGAAGCTTTCTTT. Its protein is CASRYGQGTEAFF.